Presented here are 31 T cell receptor beta chains from one specimen sequenced in a study of preoperative IRX-2 immunotherapy in early breast cancer. Treatment reported: preoperative locoregional IRX-2 cytokine immunotherapy. Method: immunoSEQ multiplex PCR; TCRdb's copy keeps in-frame clones and lacks some. The sample holds about 62,000 clones; roughly 95% are singletons and the top ten take roughly 1.7%. The sample was collected from a patient treated with IRX-2 immunotherapy. All receptors come from a human donor with breast cancer.

This chain uses TRBV19 with TRBJ2-5; D is ambiguous. Between the trimmed V and J ends, which lost 1 base and 4 bases, there was a span of 13 bases. This CDR3 has 15 residues. CDR1 is LNHDA and CDR2 is SQIVND in the germline V gene (reference sequence). CDR3 region: CASSIGGRNRETQYF. CDR3 DNA: TGTGCCAGTAGTATAGGGGGTCGAAATCGAGAGACCCAGTACTTC.

Only one count was recorded for this clone. The chain couples TRBV5-1 to TRBJ1-1; D is uncertain. The germline gives CDR1 SGHRS, CDR2 YFSETQ. The CDR3 covers 13 residues. V was shortened by 1 base and J by 7 bases, with 11 bases between the two germline ends. As DNA, the CDR3 is TGCGCCAGCAGCTTGAAGGCAAGGGATGAAGCTTTCTTT. It codes for CASSLKARDEAFF.

This clone was detected once. V gene TRBV29-1 combines with J gene TRBJ2-1; TRBD2 might be the D (6 bases). CDR3 length: 12 amino acids. The germline gives CDR1 SQVTM, CDR2 ANQGSEA. This chain's CDR3 is CSSVWGVHEQFF. The CDR3 DNA reads as TGCAGTAGCGTATGGGGGGTCCATGAGCAGTTCTTC.

The chain carries TRBV4-3 and TRBJ2-7; 7 bases are a match to TRBD2. V lost 0 bases, J lost 2 bases, and 7 bases stayed unmatched. The CDR3 has 16 amino acids. Germline V gene lookup returns CDR1 LGHNA and CDR2 YSLEER. CDR3 in amino acids: CASSQDLPSGAYEQYF. The CDR3 DNA reads TGCGCCAGCAGCCAAGATCTACCTAGCGGTGCCTACGAGCAGTACTTC.

The V gene is TRBV5-1, the J gene TRBJ2-2; maybe TRBD2 (5 bases). The germline CDR1 and CDR2 sequences are SGHRS and YFSETQ. The CDR3 extends over 13 amino acids. V was clipped by 2 bases and J by 8 bases, with 10 bases between them. The CDR3 bases are TGCGCCAGCAGCTTTTCGGGAAATGGGGAGCTGTTTTTT. Amino acids: CASSFSGNGELFF.

The chain joins TRBV9 to TRBJ2-7; D uncertain. There are 15 residues in the CDR3. Germline CDR1 is SGDLS and CDR2 is YYNGEE. The germline V and J ends were trimmed by 0 bases and 4 bases, with 14 bases remaining between them. The CDR3 bases are TGTGCCAGCAGCGTAGCGGGTGGTGGGCTGTACGAGCAGTACTTC. Encoded protein: CASSVAGGGLYEQYF.

This clone was observed a single time. J is TRBJ2-5 and V is TRBV7-9; the D gene is possibly TRBD2 (6 bases). Germline CDR1 is SEHNR and CDR2 is FQNEAQ (reference sequence). Trimming cost V 6 bases and J 8 bases, with 22 bases left between them. The CDR3 runs 15 residues. CDR3 bases: TGTGCCAGCAGTGGGGCTAGCGCCACAAGATATACCCAGTACTTC. Its protein product is CASSGASATRYTQYF.

V and J are TRBV9 and TRBJ1-3, with D hard to call. With 0 bases removed from V and 1 base from J, the gap between germline ends came to 14 bases. The CDR3 has 17 residues. Germline V gene sequence: CDR1 SGDLS, CDR2 YYNGEE. The CDR3 DNA is TGTGCCAGCAGCGTAGTGGCCCGACCTTATTCTGGAAACACCATATATTTT. This translates into CASSVVARPYSGNTIYF.

The CDR3 DNA follows: TGTGCCAGCAGTTCCGCTATCCGAAGGGCGTTTGGAATAGAGACCCAGTACTTC. This encodes CASSSAIRRAFGIETQYF. The chain carries TRBV28 and TRBJ2-5; no reliable D call. The CDR3 extends over 18 amino acids. Trimming took off 4 bases at V and 4 bases at J, with 25 bases between the two ends. The germline V gene has CDR1 MDHEN and CDR2 SYDVKM.

This clone was recorded only once. The chain employs TRBV5-4 and TRBJ1-1; 9 bases are shared with TRBD1. The V and J ends lost 3 bases and 3 bases, in that order; junction bases with no gene match: 6. The CDR3 spans 15 residues. Germline CDR1 and CDR2: SGHNT and YYREEE (reference sequence). CDR3 nucleotide sequence: TGTGCCAGCAGCTCCGGACAGGGGATATACACTGAAGCTTTCTTT. Translation gives CASSSGQGIYTEAFF.

The rearrangement links TRBV10-3 to TRBJ1-2; 9 bases are shared with TRBD1. V was pared by 6 bases and J by 2 bases, with 7 bases of the junction left unmatched. The CDR3 has 15 amino acids. The germline gives CDR1 ENHRY, CDR2 SYGVKD. In DNA form, the CDR3 reads TGTGCCATCAGAGCGGGACAGGGTGGAAACTATGGCTACACCTTC. Encoded protein: CAIRAGQGGNYGYTF.

This clone was seen a single time. J is TRBJ1-5 and V is TRBV10-1, with D perhaps TRBD1 (5 bases). The CDR3 loop spans 18 amino acids. The germline gives CDR1 WNHNN, CDR2 SYGVQD (reference sequence). Between the trimmed V and J ends, which lost 5 bases and 0 bases, there was a span of 20 bases. The CDR3 here is CASSLTGDVHPSNQPQHF. As DNA, the CDR3 is TGCGCCAGCAGTCTCACAGGCGACGTCCACCCTAGCAATCAGCCCCAGCATTTT.

V usage is TRBV28 and J usage is TRBJ2-7; D is uncertain. Germline CDR1 reads MDHEN; CDR2 reads SYDVKM. The CDR3 runs to 13 residues. Trimming shortened V by 5 bases and J by 1 base, and 9 bases separated the two germline ends. CDR3 sequence (DNA): TGTGCCAGCAGTCCCCTTTTTTCCTACGAGCAGTACTTC. This sequence encodes CASSPLFSYEQYF.

The chain is built from TRBV19 and TRBJ2-7; no reliable D call. From germline, CDR1 is LNHDA and CDR2 SQIVND (reference sequence). Trimming shortened V by 0 bases and J by 4 bases, and 7 bases separated the two germline ends. The CDR3 is made up of 13 amino acids. CDR3 sequence reads: CASSIDIGYEQYF. As DNA, the CDR3 is TGTGCCAGTAGTATAGATATTGGTTACGAGCAGTACTTC.

The chain is built from TRBV2 and TRBJ2-2; TRBD2 might be the D (5 bases). Trimming took 2 bases from V and 2 from J, leaving 12 bases between them. Germline V gives CDR1 SNHLY, CDR2 FYNNEI. The CDR3 covers 16 residues. The CDR3 spells CASSERGHQNTGELFF. DNA of the CDR3: TGTGCCAGCAGTGAACGGGGTCATCAAAACACCGGGGAGCTGTTTTTT.

This chain uses TRBV4-2 with TRBJ1-2; the D is unclear. With 2 bases removed from V and 6 bases from J, the gap between germline ends came to 7 bases. The CDR3 runs to 12 residues. The germline gives CDR1 LGHNA, CDR2 YNFKEQ. The CDR3 loop reads CASSQLLHGYTF. DNA for the CDR3: TGTGCCAGCAGCCAACTCCTCCATGGCTACACCTTC.

The J gene is TRBJ1-1, the V gene TRBV7-2; D is uncertain. Germline V gene lookup returns CDR1 SGHTA and CDR2 FQGNSA. The V and J ends lost 5 bases and 1 base respectively, with 8 bases between them. CDR3 length: 13 residues. CDR3 sequence: CASSLRQNTEAFF. CDR3 coding DNA: TGTGCCAGCAGCCTACGACAGAACACTGAAGCTTTCTTT.

V usage is TRBV30 and J usage is TRBJ1-2, with TRBD1 identical over 8 bases. The CDR3 extends over 14 amino acids. V dropped 3 bases and J dropped 6; count of bases not matched to a gene: 9. Germline V gene lookup returns CDR1 GTSNPN and CDR2 SVGIG (reference sequence). The CDR3: CAWSRTGRAHGYTF. The CDR3 DNA reads as TGTGCCTGGAGCAGGACAGGGCGGGCTCATGGCTACACCTTC.

This rearrangement joins TRBV28 to TRBJ2-5; 7 bases fit TRBD1. The CDR3 is made up of 16 amino acids. Germline CDR1 reads MDHEN; CDR2 reads SYDVKM. Trimming took 5 bases from V and 5 from J; bases not matched to a gene: 14. This chain's CDR3 is CASSPSMGRGLETQYF. Here the CDR3 DNA reads TGTGCCAGCAGTCCATCGATGGGAAGGGGGCTGGAGACCCAGTACTTC. Combining the CDR3 with reference TRBV28 and TRBJ2-5 gives the whole variable domain DVKVTQSSRYLVKRTGEKVFLECVQDMDHENMFWYRQDPGLGLRLIYFSYDVKMKEKGDIPEGYSVSREKKERFSLILESASTNQTSMYLCASSPSMGRGLETQYFGPGTRLLVL.

This sequence joins TRBV28 and TRBJ2-7, with TRBD2 matching 11 bases. The CDR3 has 18 residues. Trimming took 6 bases from V and 6 from J; bases not matched to a gene: 19. CDR1 MDHEN and CDR2 SYDVKM come from the germline V gene. CDR3 sequence (DNA): TGTGCCAGCAGCCGCCCGCTAGCGGGAGGCCTAGACCTGGGCGAGCAGTACTTC. Amino acid sequence: CASSRPLAGGLDLGEQYF.

J is TRBJ2-3 and V is TRBV27; D remains ambiguous. This CDR3 has 13 residues. V was cut by 6 bases and J by 0 bases, with 7 bases left in between. Germline assignment: CDR1 MNHEY and CDR2 SMNVEV (reference sequence). The CDR3 loop is CASRLISTDTQYF. CDR3 nucleotide sequence: TGTGCCAGCAGATTAATTAGCACAGATACGCAGTATTTT.

The V call is TRBV30, the J call TRBJ1-6; a weak D match, TRBD1 (5 bases). This CDR3 spans 14 amino acids. Germline V gene data show CDR1 as GTSNPN and CDR2 as SVGIG (reference sequence). Trimming stripped 0 bases from V and 7 bases from J, with 10 bases between. CDR3 nucleotide sequence: TGTGCCTGGAGTGTACTAGGGGAAAATTCACCCCTCCACTTT. Encoded protein: CAWSVLGENSPLHF.

V gene TRBV6-4 combines with J gene TRBJ2-3; 7 bases match TRBD2. The CDR3 length is 15 residues. The V gene's germline CDR1 is MRHNA and CDR2 SNTAGT. V was pared by 6 bases and J by 1 base, with 7 bases of the junction left unmatched. As DNA, the CDR3 is TGTGCCAGCAGCTTGCGTGGGGGGGGCACAGATACGCAGTATTTT. This sequence encodes CASSLRGGGTDTQYF.

This rearrangement joins TRBV7-2 to TRBJ2-5; 9 positions agree with TRBD2. The V segment lost 5 bases and the J segment 1 base; nucleotides outside the gene matches: 11. Germline CDR1 reads SGHTA; CDR2 reads FQGNSA. The CDR3 contains 17 residues. This CDR3 reads CASSRGTSSGGQETQYF. In DNA, the CDR3 is TGTGCCAGCAGCCGTGGAACAAGTAGCGGGGGCCAAGAGACCCAGTACTTC.

The V gene is TRBV15, the J gene TRBJ1-2; D is perhaps TRBD1 (5 bases). V was trimmed by 1 base and J by 2 bases, leaving 11 bases between them. The CDR3 is made up of 15 amino acids. Germline lookup yields CDR1 LNHNV and CDR2 YYDKDF (reference sequence). The CDR3, as DNA: TGTGCCACCAGCAGAGGGGGAGGGGCCAACTATGGCTACACCTTC. Amino acids: CATSRGGGANYGYTF.

The V gene is TRBV15, the J gene TRBJ2-7; TRBD1 matches 10 bases. The CDR3 has 14 amino acids. Germline lookup yields CDR1 LNHNV and CDR2 YYDKDF (reference sequence). J was trimmed by 5 bases and V by 8 bases; bases with no gene match: 9. CDR3 in DNA: TGTGCCACCGGCGGGACAGGGGTTTCCCACGAGCAGTACTTC. As protein: CATGGTGVSHEQYF.

CDR3 in amino acids: CAIGRGGFYEQYF. CDR3 in DNA: TGTGCCATCGGGAGAGGGGGGTTCTACGAGCAGTACTTC. The gene calls are TRBV6-6 and TRBJ2-7; either TRBD1 or TRBD2 may supply D (6 bases each). Germline lookup yields CDR1 MNHNY and CDR2 SVGAGI (reference sequence). This CDR3 has 13 residues. V lost 10 bases, J lost 3 bases, and 16 bases lay in between.

This clone was counted a few times. The chain uses TRBV28 and TRBJ2-3; 12 bases agree with TRBD2. Germline loops: CDR1 MDHEN, CDR2 SYDVKM. The CDR3 totals 16 residues. The J segment lost 1 base and the V segment lost 5 bases, leaving 4 bases of the junction unmatched. CDR3 loop: CASSHLAGGGTDTQYF. The DNA for the CDR3 is TGTGCCAGCAGTCATCTAGCGGGGGGGGGCACAGATACGCAGTATTTT.

The rearrangement links TRBV9 to TRBJ2-1, with TRBD2 matching over 7 bases. V lost 0 bases and J lost 5; bases outside the gene matches: 5. The CDR3 extends over 15 amino acids. The germline V gene encodes CDR1 SGDLS and CDR2 YYNGEE. The CDR3, as DNA: TGTGCCAGCAGCGTAGAAATGGCGGGGGACAATGAGCAGTTCTTC. Translated, it gives CASSVEMAGDNEQFF.

The genes are TRBV7-3 and TRBJ2-2; no clear D gene. V dropped 5 bases and J dropped 6 bases, with 10 bases sitting between them. The germline gives CDR1 SGHTA, CDR2 FQGTGA. The CDR3 covers 13 residues. This chain's CDR3 is CASSRALSGELFF. The DNA of the CDR3 is TGTGCCAGCAGCCGAGCTTTGTCCGGGGAGCTGTTTTTT.

This chain links TRBV19 with TRBJ2-7; D unclear. V lost 1 base to trimming and J lost 2 bases, with 18 bases between them. The CDR3 is made up of 17 amino acids. Germline CDR1 and CDR2: LNHDA and SQIVND (reference sequence). CDR3 in DNA: TGTGCCAGTAGTATAGGGGTTCCTCCAGAAGGCGCCTACGAGCAGTACTTC. Translating it yields CASSIGVPPEGAYEQYF.